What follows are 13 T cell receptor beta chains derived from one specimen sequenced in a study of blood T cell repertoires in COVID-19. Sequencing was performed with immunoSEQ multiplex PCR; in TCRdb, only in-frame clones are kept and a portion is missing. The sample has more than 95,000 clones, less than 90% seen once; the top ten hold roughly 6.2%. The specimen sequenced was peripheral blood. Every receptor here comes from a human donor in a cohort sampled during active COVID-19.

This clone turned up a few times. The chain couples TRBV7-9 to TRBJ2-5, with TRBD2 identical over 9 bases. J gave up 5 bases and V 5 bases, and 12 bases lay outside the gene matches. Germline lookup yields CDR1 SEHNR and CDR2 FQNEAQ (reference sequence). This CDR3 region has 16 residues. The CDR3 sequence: CASSPGAGGPWETQYF. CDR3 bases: TGTGCCAGCAGCCCTGGGGCGGGAGGGCCATGGGAGACCCAGTACTTC.

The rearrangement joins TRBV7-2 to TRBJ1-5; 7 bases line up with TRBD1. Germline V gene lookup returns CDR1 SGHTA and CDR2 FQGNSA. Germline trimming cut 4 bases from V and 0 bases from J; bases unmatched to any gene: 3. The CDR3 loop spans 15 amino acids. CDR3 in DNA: TGTGCCAGCAGCTCCGACAGGGATAGCAATCAGCCCCAGCATTTT. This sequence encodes CASSSDRDSNQPQHF.

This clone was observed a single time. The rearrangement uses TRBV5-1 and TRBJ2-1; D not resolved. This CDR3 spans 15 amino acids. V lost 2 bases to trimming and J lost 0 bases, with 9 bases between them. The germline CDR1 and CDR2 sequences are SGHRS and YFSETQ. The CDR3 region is CASSLSLSSYNEQFF. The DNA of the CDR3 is TGCGCCAGCAGCTTAAGCCTGAGCTCCTACAATGAGCAGTTCTTC.

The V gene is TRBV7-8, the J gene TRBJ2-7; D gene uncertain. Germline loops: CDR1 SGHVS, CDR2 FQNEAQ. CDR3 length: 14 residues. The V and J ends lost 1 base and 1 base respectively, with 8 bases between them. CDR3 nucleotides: TGTGCCAGCAGCTTAGTGTCTCCGTCCTACGAGCAGTACTTC. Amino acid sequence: CASSLVSPSYEQYF.

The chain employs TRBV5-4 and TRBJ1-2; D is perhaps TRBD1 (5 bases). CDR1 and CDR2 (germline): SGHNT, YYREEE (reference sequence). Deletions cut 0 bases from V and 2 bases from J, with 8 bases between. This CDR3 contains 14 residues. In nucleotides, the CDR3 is TGTGCCAGCAGCTTGGCTCGGGGGAACTATGGCTACACCTTC. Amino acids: CASSLARGNYGYTF. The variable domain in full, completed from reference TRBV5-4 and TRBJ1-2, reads ETGVTQSPTHLIKTRGQQVTLRCSSQSGHNTVSWYQQALGQGPQFIFQYYREEENGRGNFPPRFSGLQFPNYSSELNVNALELDDSALYLCASSLARGNYGYTFGSGTRLTVV.

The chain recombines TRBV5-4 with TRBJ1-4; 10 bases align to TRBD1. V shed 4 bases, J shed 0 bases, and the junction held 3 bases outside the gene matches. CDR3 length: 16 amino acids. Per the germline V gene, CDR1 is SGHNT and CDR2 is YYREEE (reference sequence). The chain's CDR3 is CASSTGQGATNEKLFF. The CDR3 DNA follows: TGTGCCAGCAGCACCGGACAGGGGGCAACTAATGAAAAACTGTTTTTT.

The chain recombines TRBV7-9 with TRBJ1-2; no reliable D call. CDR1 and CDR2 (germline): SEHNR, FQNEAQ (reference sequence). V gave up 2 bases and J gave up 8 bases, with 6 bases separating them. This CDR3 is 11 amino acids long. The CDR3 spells CASSLPAGYTF. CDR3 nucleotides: TGTGCCAGCAGCTTACCAGCGGGCTACACCTTC.

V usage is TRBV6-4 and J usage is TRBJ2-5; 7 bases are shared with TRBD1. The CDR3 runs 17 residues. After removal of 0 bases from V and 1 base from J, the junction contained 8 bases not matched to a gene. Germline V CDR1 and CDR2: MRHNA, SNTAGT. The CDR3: CASSDSGAGGFQETQYF. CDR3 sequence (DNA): TGTGCCAGCAGTGACTCTGGCGCAGGGGGATTCCAAGAGACCCAGTACTTC.

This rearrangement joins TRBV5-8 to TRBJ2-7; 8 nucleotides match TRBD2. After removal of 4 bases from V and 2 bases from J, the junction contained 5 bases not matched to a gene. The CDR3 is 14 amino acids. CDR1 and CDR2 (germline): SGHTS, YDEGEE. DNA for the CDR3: TGTGCCAGCAGCCTAACTAGCGGAGCCTACGAGCAGTACTTC. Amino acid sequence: CASSLTSGAYEQYF.

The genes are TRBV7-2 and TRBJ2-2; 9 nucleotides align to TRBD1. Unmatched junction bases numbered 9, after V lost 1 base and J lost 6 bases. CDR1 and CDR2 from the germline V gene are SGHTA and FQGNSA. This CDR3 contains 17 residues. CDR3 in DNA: TGTGCCAGCAGCTTAGTGGGTGGGACAGGGAATCCCGGGGAGCTGTTTTTT. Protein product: CASSLVGGTGNPGELFF.

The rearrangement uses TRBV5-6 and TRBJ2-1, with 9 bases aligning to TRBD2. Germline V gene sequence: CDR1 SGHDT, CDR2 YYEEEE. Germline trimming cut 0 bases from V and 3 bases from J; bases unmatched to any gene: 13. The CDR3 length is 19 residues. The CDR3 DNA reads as TGTGCCAGCAGCTTGGTTGTAGGGGAACTAGCGGGCCTCTACAATGAGCAGTTCTTC. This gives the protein CASSLVVGELAGLYNEQFF.

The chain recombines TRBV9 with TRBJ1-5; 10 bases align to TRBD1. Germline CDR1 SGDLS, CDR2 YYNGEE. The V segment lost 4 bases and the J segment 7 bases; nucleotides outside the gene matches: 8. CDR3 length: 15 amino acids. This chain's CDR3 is CASSYGTGDGQPQHF. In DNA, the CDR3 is TGTGCCAGCAGCTACGGGACAGGGGATGGGCAGCCCCAGCATTTT.

CDR3 nucleotides: TGTGCCAGCATCCCTTGGGGCAGACAAGAGACCCAGTACTTC. This translates into CASIPWGRQETQYF. J is TRBJ2-5 and V is TRBV28, with D possibly matching TRBD1 (5 bases). Per germline, CDR1 MDHEN and CDR2 SYDVKM. The CDR3 runs 14 residues. The V end was cut by 7 bases, the J end by 2 bases, with 14 bases between.